These 24 T cell receptor beta chains originate from one sample sequenced in a study of cytomegalovirus exposure and HLA in healthy donors. PCR primers comprised 60 Vbeta and 13 Jbeta primers. The table came from immunoSEQ multiplex PCR; TCRdb's copy has only in-frame clones and leaves some out. The repertoire consists of about 190,000 clones, with roughly 80% occurring once and the leading ten covering roughly 6%. Sequencing input: PBMCs. The receptors shown here come from a middle-aged man in good health and CMV-seropositive.

Worth noting for this clone: One end of the junction is discordant with germline, which a read error may explain. The genes are TRBV27 and TRBJ2-7; D is possibly TRBD2 (6 bases). The germline V gene has CDR1 MNHEY and CDR2 SMNVEV (reference sequence). This CDR3 spans 13 amino acids. CDR3 sequence reads: CASSLSVPGVGFF. DNA of the CDR3: TGTGCCAGCAGTCTATCCGTTCCGGGGGTAGGGTTCTTC.

The rearrangement uses TRBV4-3 and TRBJ2-3; 7 bases map to TRBD2. This CDR3 comprises 16 residues. Germline trimming cut 0 bases from V and 0 bases from J; bases unmatched to any gene: 3. CDR1 and CDR2 (germline): LGHNA, YSLEER. The CDR3 reads CASSQEAGTSTDTQYF. CDR3 in DNA: TGCGCCAGCAGCCAAGAAGCGGGGACTAGCACAGATACGCAGTATTTT.

This CDR3 is CASSFLDRGQVEQYF. CDR3 bases: TGTGCCAGCAGCTTCTTGGACAGGGGGCAGGTCGAGCAGTACTTC. This rearrangement joins TRBV5-8 to TRBJ2-7, with 11 positions matching TRBD1. The length of the CDR3 is 15 residues. Germline trimming cut 2 bases from V and 6 bases from J; bases unmatched to any gene: 7. Germline loops: CDR1 SGHTS, CDR2 YDEGEE.

The chain has TRBV6-6 and TRBJ1-2, with D perhaps matching TRBD1 (5 bases). V was cut by 6 bases and J by 2 bases, with 10 bases left in between. The CDR3 sequence is 13 residues long. From germline, CDR1 is MNHNY and CDR2 SVGAGI (reference sequence). The CDR3 spells CASSPRQNYGYTF. The CDR3 bases are TGTGCCAGCAGCCCCCGACAGAACTATGGCTACACCTTC.

The chain carries TRBV19 and TRBJ1-4; D may be TRBD1 (6 bases). V lost 3 bases, J lost 3 bases, and 8 bases lay in between. The CDR3 totals 14 residues. Germline loops: CDR1 LNHDA, CDR2 SQIVND (reference sequence). This CDR3 is CASSIRTANEKLFF. CDR3 in DNA: TGTGCCAGTAGTATTCGGACAGCTAATGAAAAACTGTTTTTT. The entire variable domain, with the rest obtained from reference TRBV19 and TRBJ1-4, is as follows: DGGITQSPKYLFRKEGQNVTLSCEQNLNHDAMYWYRQDPGQGLRLIYYSQIVNDFQKGDIAEGYSVSREKKESFPLTVTSAQKNPTAFYLCASSIRTANEKLFFGSGTQLSVL.

V and J are TRBV9 and TRBJ2-5, with TRBD1 as a possible D gene (5 bases). V gave up 0 bases and J gave up 1 base, with 13 bases separating them. Germline lookup yields CDR1 SGDLS and CDR2 YYNGEE. CDR3 size: 16 residues. CDR3 DNA: TGTGCCAGCAGCGTAGGGGGCCGTGGGATCCAAGAGACCCAGTACTTC. Protein product: CASSVGGRGIQETQYF.

The CDR3 DNA follows: TGTGCCAGCAGTTCCTTGGTTCGGGGACTCGAAGAGCAGTACTTC. Translation gives CASSSLVRGLEEQYF. V and J are TRBV6-5 and TRBJ2-5, with a weak D call TRBD2 (6 bases). The CDR3 contains 15 residues. Trimming took off 4 bases at V and 11 bases at J, with 23 bases between the two ends. CDR1 is MNHEY, CDR2 SVGAGI, per germline.

This chain uses TRBV5-1 with TRBJ2-3; 12 bases line up with TRBD2. Germline CDR1 is SGHRS and CDR2 is YFSETQ. This CDR3 has 16 amino acids. V lost 3 bases to trimming and J lost 3 bases; unmatched junction nucleotides: 5. Here the CDR3 reads CASSSLAGGGTDTQYF. For the CDR3, the DNA is TGCGCCAGCAGCTCACTAGCGGGGGGTGGTACAGATACGCAGTATTTT.

This clone turned up a few times. CDR3 bases: TGTGCCAGCAGCTTAAGACAAGGGAACACTGAAGCTTTCTTT. Amino acids: CASSLRQGNTEAFF. This chain joins TRBV7-9 and TRBJ1-1; D gene uncertain. Germline loops: CDR1 SEHNR, CDR2 FQNEAQ (reference sequence). The CDR3 loop spans 14 amino acids. The V end lost 2 bases, the J end lost 1 base, and 8 bases lay between the germline ends.

The genes are TRBV28 and TRBJ2-1; D perhaps matches TRBD2 (7 bases). V lost 3 bases, J lost 10 bases, and 16 bases lay in between. This CDR3 is built from 14 residues. In germline, CDR1 is MDHEN, CDR2 SYDVKM. In DNA form, the CDR3 reads TGTGCCAGCAGTTTGGGCGGGGGCCCTTGGGAGCAGTTCTTC. It codes for CASSLGGGPWEQFF.

With regard to this clone: At one of its ends the junction is not consistent with the germline gene, which may arise from a read error. Other DNA sequences in this sample translate to the same CDR3. The chain uses TRBV7-7 and TRBJ2-5; 10 bases are shared with TRBD1. The CDR3 has 14 amino acids. Germline CDR1 reads SSHAT; CDR2 reads FNYEAQ (reference sequence). The CDR3 is CASSLDRGGETQYF. For the CDR3, the DNA is TGTGCTAGCAGTTTGGACAGGGGGGGAGAGACCCAGTACTTC.

This chain links TRBV30 with TRBJ1-2; no clear D. There are 12 residues in the CDR3. Between the trimmed V and J ends, which lost 5 bases and 2 bases, there was a span of 9 bases. Per germline, CDR1 GTSNPN and CDR2 SVGIG (reference sequence). In DNA form, the CDR3 reads TGTGCCTGGGACATTGACAACTATGGCTACACCTTC. Translating it yields CAWDIDNYGYTF.

The V gene is TRBV6-6, the J gene TRBJ2-3, with D tentatively TRBD2 (6 bases). The V end lost 5 bases, the J end lost 0 bases, and 15 bases lay between the germline ends. This CDR3 has 16 residues. CDR1 and CDR2 (germline): MNHNY, SVGAGI (reference sequence). The CDR3, as DNA: TGTGCCAGCAGTACCACCGGGGGTACTAGCACAGATACGCAGTATTTT. As protein: CASSTTGGTSTDTQYF.

The rearrangement links TRBV5-4 to TRBJ1-3, with TRBD1 matching over 8 bases. CDR1 and CDR2 (germline): SGHNT, YYREEE (reference sequence). Trimming at V came to 4 bases and at J to 2 bases, leaving 5 bases not matched to a gene. This CDR3 is built from 15 residues. The CDR3 bases are TGTGCCAGCAGCCTTCAGGGGGCGCCTGGAAACACCATATATTTT. The encoded protein is CASSLQGAPGNTIYF.

This clone was seen only once. This rearrangement joins TRBV7-2 to TRBJ2-5; D not resolved. The V gene's germline CDR1 is SGHTA and CDR2 FQGNSA. The CDR3 runs 14 residues. Between the trimmed V and J ends, which lost 1 base and 2 bases, there was a span of 8 bases. The CDR3 coding sequence is TGTGCCAGCAGCTTAGGCGCATCTCAAGAGACCCAGTACTTC. Encoded protein: CASSLGASQETQYF.

The V and J genes are TRBV19 and TRBJ1-1; 8 bases match TRBD1. The CDR3 totals 14 residues. The germline V gene encodes CDR1 LNHDA and CDR2 SQIVND (reference sequence). V was pared by 3 bases and J by 2 bases, with 2 bases of the junction left unmatched. This CDR3 reads CASSMTGVNTEAFF. CDR3 coding DNA: TGTGCCAGTAGTATGACAGGGGTAAACACTGAAGCTTTCTTT.

This chain links TRBV30 with TRBJ2-1, with 8 nucleotides matching TRBD2. V gave up 0 bases and J gave up 15 bases; unmatched junction bases: 10. The CDR3 consists of 13 residues. The germline V gene encodes CDR1 GTSNPN and CDR2 SVGIG (reference sequence). For the CDR3, the DNA is TGTGCCTGGAGTGTTAGCGGGGCAACCTCTCGGTTCTTC. Residues: CAWSVSGATSRFF.

On this clone itself: At the DNA level, this CDR3 is encoded by other sequences in the same sample as well. The chain couples TRBV9 to TRBJ2-2; 9 bases line up with TRBD2. This CDR3 comprises 16 residues. V lost 0 bases to trimming and J lost 3 bases; unmatched junction nucleotides: 3. Germline-derived CDR1 and CDR2 are SGDLS and YYNGEE. DNA for the CDR3: TGTGCCAGCAGCGTAGTGGCTAGCGGGGACACCGGGGAGCTGTTTTTT. Its translation is CASSVVASGDTGELFF.

CDR3: CASSGETTSMELFF. The CDR3 coding sequence is TGTGCCAGTAGTGGAGAGACGACCAGTATGGAACTGTTTTTT. The V call is TRBV19, the J call TRBJ1-4; D uncertain. Germline CDR1 LNHDA, CDR2 SQIVND (reference sequence). Trimming left V 5 bases short and J 12 bases short, with 19 bases between. This CDR3 spans 14 amino acids.

The J gene is TRBJ2-7, the V gene TRBV4-3; TRBD1 is a possible D gene (6 bases). Germline CDR1 is LGHNA and CDR2 is YSLEER. V was shortened by 1 base and J by 2 bases, with 12 bases between the two germline ends. The CDR3 runs 15 residues. The CDR3 loop reads CASSQVTGHTYEQYF. The CDR3 DNA follows: TGCGCCAGCAGCCAAGTCACGGGACACACCTACGAGCAGTACTTC.

The chain combines TRBV10-3 with TRBJ2-3; no firm D call. CDR1 is ENHRY, CDR2 SYGVKD, per germline. V lost 4 bases, J lost 3 bases, and 11 bases lay in between. This CDR3 is 14 amino acids long. This CDR3 is CAISAPPRTDTQYF. CDR3 DNA sequence: TGTGCCATCAGTGCCCCCCCACGGACAGATACGCAGTATTTT.

This clone was seen more than once but under ten times. The chain carries TRBV19 and TRBJ1-5; D uncertain. Germline V gene lookup returns CDR1 LNHDA and CDR2 SQIVND (reference sequence). This CDR3 is built from 11 residues. The V end was cut by 3 bases, the J end by 6 bases, with 3 bases between. The CDR3 protein is CASSIGQPQHF. In DNA, the CDR3 is TGTGCCAGTAGTATCGGTCAGCCCCAGCATTTT.

The V and J genes are TRBV7-6 and TRBJ2-1; 12 bases are shared with TRBD2. This CDR3 has 17 amino acids. The germline CDR1 and CDR2 sequences are SGHVS and FNYEAQ. Trimming at V came to 5 bases and at J to 4 bases, leaving 9 bases not matched to a gene. The CDR3, as DNA: TGTGCCAGCAGCATTTCCGGGACTAGCGGGCCGTACAATGAGCAGTTCTTC. This sequence encodes CASSISGTSGPYNEQFF.

The gene calls are TRBV9 and TRBJ2-3, with 8 positions matching TRBD2. The CDR3 consists of 15 residues. V gave up 4 bases and J gave up 6 bases; unmatched junction bases: 10. Germline-derived CDR1 and CDR2 are SGDLS and YYNGEE. The CDR3 protein is CASSTRTSQGDTQYF. The CDR3 DNA follows: TGTGCCAGCAGCACAAGGACTAGCCAGGGGGATACGCAGTATTTT.